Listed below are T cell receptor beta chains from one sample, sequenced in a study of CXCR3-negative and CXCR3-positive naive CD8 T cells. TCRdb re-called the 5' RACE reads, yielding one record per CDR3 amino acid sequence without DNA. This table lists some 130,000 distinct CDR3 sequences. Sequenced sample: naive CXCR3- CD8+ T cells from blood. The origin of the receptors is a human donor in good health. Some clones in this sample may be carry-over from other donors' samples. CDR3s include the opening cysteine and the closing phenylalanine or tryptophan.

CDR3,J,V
CASSWDTGIIYGYTF,TRBJ1-2,TRBV28
CAWSLLESDTQYF,TRBJ2-3,TRBV30
CASSPYSGYNEQFF,TRBJ2-1,TRBV14
CASQRDSNQPQHF,TRBJ1-5,TRBV6-6
CASSLGLAGGPGGELFF,TRBJ2-2,TRBV11-2
CASSPGTPDPQETQYF,TRBJ2-5,TRBV5-1
CASSYIRDSHNEQFF,TRBJ2-1,TRBV28
CASSLAASGIDNEQCF,TRBJ2-1,TRBV7-9
CASSLADTYRIDEQFF,TRBJ2-1,TRBV7-8
CASSWTGPNTGELFF,TRBJ2-2,TRBV6-6
CASRQTGGSGANVLTF,TRBJ2-6,TRBV12-3/TRBV12-4
CSVEERALAYNEQFF,TRBJ2-1,TRBV29-1
CASRPSTDTQYF,TRBJ2-3,TRBV7-2
CASSLVGDTGQLFF,TRBJ2-2,TRBV7-9
CASAWGAESSGEQFF,TRBJ2-1,TRBV7-2
CASSLTGVGDTQYF,TRBJ2-3,TRBV7-3
CASSLSGRAYEQYF,TRBJ2-7,TRBV27
CSVEQGLGEQYF,TRBJ2-7,TRBV29-1
CSARAYTPSGLHNEQFF,TRBJ2-1,TRBV20-1
CASRTTDTQYF,TRBJ2-3,TRBV2
CASSLRGPAAVNEQFF,TRBJ2-1,TRBV23-1
CASSQTGTGFYEQYF,TRBJ2-7,TRBV11-3
CASSQGPDSGGETQYF,TRBJ2-5,TRBV4-1
CSAERDSQQETQYF,TRBJ2-5,TRBV20-1
CSAIPPATTYEQYF,TRBJ2-7,TRBV20-1
CASSFPANEQLF,TRBJ2-1,TRBV7-2
CASSAVTYNEQFF,TRBJ2-1,TRBV28
CASSLVGTPNYGYTF,TRBJ1-2,TRBV12-3/TRBV12-4
CATSRPGLGTEKLFF,TRBJ1-4,TRBV15
CASSVRGPSTDTQYF,TRBJ2-3,TRBV7-9